Below are 27 T cell receptor beta chains sequenced from a single sample in a study of T cell changes during pregnancy in multiple sclerosis. Here immunoSEQ multiplex PCR was the method, and the copy in TCRdb shows in-frame clones only, minus some. The table records roughly 100,000 clones, roughly nine tenths of them present only once. Source: peripheral blood, taken before pregnancy. These receptor sequences come from a female donor with multiple sclerosis, enrolled in a pregnancy study.

The CDR3 nucleotides read TGTGCCACCGGAGGGCTAGCGGGGTACAATGAGCAGTTCTTC. Translating it yields CATGGLAGYNEQFF. The chain is built from TRBV18 and TRBJ2-1, with TRBD2 matching over 9 bases. With V trimmed by 10 bases and J by 4 bases, 8 bases remained unmatched. This CDR3 comprises 14 residues. Germline V lookup: CDR1 KGHSH, CDR2 LQKENI.

The chain combines TRBV5-8 with TRBJ2-5; D is unresolved. The CDR3 is 13 residues long. V was clipped by 0 bases and J by 5 bases, with 8 bases between them. Germline V CDR1 and CDR2: SGHTS, YDEGEE. CDR3 sequence (DNA): TGTGCCAGCAGCTTGGCTTTCTCGGAGACCCAGTACTTC. As protein: CASSLAFSETQYF.

The J gene is TRBJ1-1, the V gene TRBV5-6; a weak D match, TRBD1 (6 bases). Between the trimmed V and J ends, which lost 5 bases and 3 bases, there was a span of 14 bases. This CDR3 is 14 amino acids long. In germline, CDR1 is SGHDT, CDR2 YYEEEE. The CDR3 loop reads CASRLAGDDTEAFF. CDR3 DNA sequence: TGTGCCAGCAGACTGGCAGGGGATGACACTGAAGCTTTCTTT.

J is TRBJ2-7 and V is TRBV5-1, with 10 bases lining up with TRBD2. CDR1 SGHRS and CDR2 YFSETQ come from the germline V gene. V was pared by 8 bases and J by 0 bases, with 2 bases of the junction left unmatched. The CDR3 contains 13 residues. DNA for the CDR3: TGCGCCAGTAGGACTAGCGGCTCCTACGAGCAGTACTTC. Translated, it gives CASRTSGSYEQYF.

This chain joins TRBV29-1 and TRBJ2-1; 10 bases match TRBD2. Germline CDR1 reads SQVTM; CDR2 reads ANQGSEA. V shed 5 bases, J shed 4 bases, and the junction held 11 bases outside the gene matches. The CDR3 spans 16 residues. CDR3 residues: CSVNLLTSGDYNEQFF. The DNA of the CDR3 is TGCAGCGTTAACCTTCTTACTAGCGGGGATTACAATGAGCAGTTCTTC.

This clone was counted a single time. This sequence joins TRBV30 and TRBJ1-2, with 7 bases aligning to TRBD1. Germline CDR1 and CDR2: GTSNPN and SVGIG (reference sequence). This CDR3 spans 14 amino acids. Unmatched junction bases numbered 7, after V lost 1 base and J lost 5 bases. In DNA form, the CDR3 reads TGTGCCTGGAGTGAAGAGGGGGCCAGGTATGGCTACACCTTC. Residues: CAWSEEGARYGYTF.

The chain combines TRBV30 with TRBJ1-2; 9 bases agree with TRBD1. Trimming cost V 2 bases and J 4 bases; bases outside gene matches: 2. CDR3 length: 13 residues. Germline V lookup: CDR1 GTSNPN, CDR2 SVGIG (reference sequence). CDR3 DNA sequence: TGTGCCTGGAGTCCACAGGGGGCCTATGGCTACACCTTC. The encoded protein is CAWSPQGAYGYTF.

The genes are TRBV28 and TRBJ1-2; TRBD1 matches at 7 bases. Germline CDR1 is MDHEN and CDR2 is SYDVKM. After removal of 5 bases from V and 5 bases from J, the junction contained 11 bases not matched to a gene. The CDR3 is 15 amino acids. The CDR3 sequence is CASSPTRQGSYGYTF. CDR3 sequence (DNA): TGTGCCAGCAGTCCCACCCGACAGGGAAGTTATGGCTACACCTTC.

The gene calls are TRBV7-6 and TRBJ2-1; 8 positions match TRBD2. V shed 5 bases and J 3 bases; nucleotides not matched to a gene: 3. The CDR3 length is 14 residues. Germline V gene data show CDR1 as SGHVS and CDR2 as FNYEAQ. The CDR3 region has the DNA TGTGCCAGCAGCACGCTAGCGGGCTACAATGAGCAGTTCTTC. Translated: CASSTLAGYNEQFF.

The J gene is TRBJ1-3, the V gene TRBV5-6, with a possible D match to TRBD1 (5 bases). The V gene's germline CDR1 is SGHDT and CDR2 YYEEEE. Trimming pared 0 bases from V and 0 bases from J, leaving 13 bases between. The CDR3 spans 17 residues. As DNA, the CDR3 is TGTGCCAGCAGCTTGGTGGCAGGGAAGAGCTCTGGAAACACCATATATTTT. Encoded protein: CASSLVAGKSSGNTIYF.

This chain uses TRBV4-2 with TRBJ2-2; 10 bases match TRBD2. Germline loops: CDR1 LGHNA, CDR2 YNFKEQ. J lost 1 base, V lost 8 bases, and 4 bases had no gene match. CDR3 length: 15 amino acids. CDR3 coding DNA: TGTGCCAGCTCTCGGACTAGCGGGAACACCGGGGAGCTGTTTTTT. Its translation: CASSRTSGNTGELFF.

This clone has a single count. The chain has TRBV5-1 and TRBJ2-5; TRBD2 matches 11 bases. After removal of 0 bases from V and 3 bases from J, the junction contained 4 bases not matched to a gene. The CDR3 sequence is 16 residues long. The V gene's germline CDR1 is SGHRS and CDR2 YFSETQ. The CDR3 is CASSLGALAGEETQYF. The CDR3, as DNA: TGCGCCAGCAGCTTGGGGGCACTAGCGGGGGAAGAGACCCAGTACTTC. Full variable domain (missing parts from reference TRBV5-1 and TRBJ2-5): KAGVTQTPRYLIKTRGQQVTLSCSPISGHRSVSWYQQTPGQGLQFLFEYFSETQRNKGNFPGRFSGRQFSNSRSEMNVSTLELGDSALYLCASSLGALAGEETQYFGPGTRLLVL.

CDR3 bases: TGTGCCAGTAGGTTTGACAGGGAAAATACGCAGCCCCAGCATTTT. Translation: CASRFDRENTQPQHF. The rearrangement joins TRBV19 to TRBJ1-5, with 7 nucleotides matching TRBD1. CDR3 length: 15 residues. Germline CDR1 reads LNHDA; CDR2 reads SQIVND (reference sequence). J lost 7 bases, V lost 6 bases, and 12 bases had no gene match.

This clone was counted once. V and J are TRBV29-1 and TRBJ2-4; 7 bases fit TRBD2. With 3 bases clipped from V and 2 bases from J, the junction kept 10 bases outside the gene matches. CDR1 SQVTM and CDR2 ANQGSEA come from the germline V gene. This CDR3 has 16 amino acids. The CDR3 DNA reads TGCAGCGTTGAGGGGAAAAGGGGAGGGACCAAAAACATTCAGTACTTC. Protein sequence: CSVEGKRGGTKNIQYF.

This clone was observed once. CDR3 in DNA: TGTGCCAGCAGACCCCATCAGGGGGCTGTTTATAGCAATCAGCCCCAGCATTTT. Its protein product is CASRPHQGAVYSNQPQHF. The chain is built from TRBV28 and TRBJ1-5, with 8 bases aligning to TRBD1. This CDR3 is built from 18 residues. Germline V gene data show CDR1 as MDHEN and CDR2 as SYDVKM. With V trimmed by 6 bases and J by 0 bases, 13 bases remained unmatched.

The chain has TRBV6-6 and TRBJ1-1, with TRBD1 matching over 8 bases. With V trimmed by 2 bases and J by 10 bases, 3 bases remained unmatched. Germline V lookup: CDR1 MNHNY, CDR2 SVGAGI (reference sequence). The CDR3 covers 12 residues. CDR3 loop: CASSYIQGAAFF. The CDR3 DNA sequence: TGTGCCAGCAGTTACATCCAGGGGGCAGCTTTCTTT.

The chain joins TRBV21-1 to TRBJ2-3; the table gives TRBD1 as D, unverified against the DNA. TRBV21-1 is described as a pseudogene. CDR3 length: 18 amino acids. In DNA, the CDR3 is TGTGCCAGCAGCAAAACCAGGACAGGCCGGGGCATCACAGATACGCAGTATTTT. Residues: CASSKTRTGRGITDTQYF.

The chain combines TRBV28 with TRBJ2-7, with TRBD2 matching 8 bases. The germline V gene has CDR1 MDHEN and CDR2 SYDVKM. The length of the CDR3 is 15 residues. V lost 6 bases, J lost 5 bases, and 12 bases stayed unmatched. CDR3 loop: CASSLRGGRNHEQYF. CDR3 sequence (DNA): TGTGCCAGCAGCTTACGCGGGGGGCGAAACCACGAGCAGTACTTC. Drawing the rest from reference TRBV28 and TRBJ2-7, the complete variable domain is DVKVTQSSRYLVKRTGEKVFLECVQDMDHENMFWYRQDPGLGLRLIYFSYDVKMKEKGDIPEGYSVSREKKERFSLILESASTNQTSMYLCASSLRGGRNHEQYFGPGTRLTVT.

The chain employs TRBV2 and TRBJ2-1; 9 bases line up with TRBD2. This CDR3 is built from 15 residues. Germline values: CDR1 SNHLY, CDR2 FYNNEI. J was trimmed by 2 bases and V by 7 bases; bases with no gene match: 6. The CDR3 protein is CASNWGGRAYNEQFF. The CDR3 DNA reads TGTGCCAGCAATTGGGGCGGGAGGGCCTACAATGAGCAGTTCTTC.

Judged by abundance, this clone is medium-sized. This chain connects TRBV28 to TRBJ1-1; TRBD1 is a possible D gene (5 bases). The ends were cut back, 1 base at V and 10 bases at J, with 19 bases in the middle. The CDR3 covers 15 residues. Germline V lookup: CDR1 MDHEN, CDR2 SYDVKM. CDR3 sequence reads: CASSLYNPSVGGAFF. The CDR3 DNA follows: TGTGCCAGCAGTTTATACAATCCATCTGTCGGGGGAGCTTTCTTT. The whole variable domain, filled in from reference TRBV28 and TRBJ1-1, reads DVKVTQSSRYLVKRTGEKVFLECVQDMDHENMFWYRQDPGLGLRLIYFSYDVKMKEKGDIPEGYSVSREKKERFSLILESASTNQTSMYLCASSLYNPSVGGAFFGQGTRLTVV.

The count of this clone is one. The rearrangement uses TRBV28 and TRBJ1-4; D may be TRBD1 (6 bases). This CDR3 contains 14 residues. Trimming pared 5 bases from V and 8 bases from J, leaving 15 bases between. Germline-derived CDR1 and CDR2 are MDHEN and SYDVKM. The CDR3 spells CASSPGRGVEKLFF. CDR3 coding DNA: TGTGCCAGCAGTCCTGGGAGGGGGGTCGAAAAACTGTTTTTT.

This rearrangement joins TRBV15 to TRBJ2-2, with 8 bases matching TRBD2. V gave up 3 bases and J gave up 1 base; unmatched junction bases: 4. Germline lookup yields CDR1 LNHNV and CDR2 YYDKDF (reference sequence). CDR3 size: 16 residues. The CDR3 is CATSRNAGGNTGELFF. For the CDR3, the DNA is TGTGCCACCAGCAGGAACGCGGGGGGGAACACCGGGGAGCTGTTTTTT.

The gene calls are TRBV25-1 and TRBJ1-5, with D possibly matching TRBD1 (6 bases). The length of the CDR3 is 12 residues. Trimming took off 4 bases at V and 13 bases at J, with 14 bases between the two ends. Per the germline V gene, CDR1 is MGHDK and CDR2 is SYGVNS. The chain's CDR3 is CASSAGGPSQHF. In nucleotides, the CDR3 is TGTGCCAGCAGTGCGGGGGGGCCCTCGCAGCATTTT.

The genes are TRBV19 and TRBJ2-5, with 9 bases that match TRBD1. V dropped 6 bases and J dropped 5; count of bases not matched to a gene: 7. The CDR3 has 14 residues. CDR1 LNHDA and CDR2 SQIVND come from the germline V gene (reference sequence). CDR3: CASSLGQGVETQYF. CDR3 DNA: TGTGCCAGTAGCTTGGGACAGGGTGTCGAGACCCAGTACTTC.

The chain recombines TRBV6-1 with TRBJ2-7, with D possibly matching TRBD1 (6 bases). V was shortened by 6 bases and J by 2 bases, with 17 bases between the two germline ends. Germline values: CDR1 MNHNS, CDR2 SASEGT. The CDR3 extends over 15 amino acids. The CDR3 loop is CASRDPGQKAYEQYF. In DNA, the CDR3 is TGTGCCAGCAGAGATCCGGGACAAAAAGCCTACGAGCAGTACTTC.

V gene TRBV27 combines with J gene TRBJ2-7, with 10 bases identical to TRBD1. CDR1 and CDR2 from the germline V gene are MNHEY and SMNVEV (reference sequence). The CDR3 length is 15 residues. V dropped 6 bases and J dropped 5; count of bases not matched to a gene: 10. This CDR3 is CASRLRQGAFDEQYF. CDR3 DNA sequence: TGTGCCAGCAGGCTAAGACAGGGGGCATTCGACGAGCAGTACTTC.

The chain combines TRBV7-9 with TRBJ2-1; 13 bases align to TRBD2. The CDR3 sequence is 15 residues long. Germline V lookup: CDR1 SEHNR, CDR2 FQNEAQ (reference sequence). J lost 8 bases, V lost 5 bases, and 6 bases had no gene match. CDR3 sequence (DNA): TGTGCCAGCAGCCAACTAGCGGGGGGGCAGGATGAGCAGTTCTTC. The encoded protein is CASSQLAGGQDEQFF.